This T cell receptor beta chain was captured in a study of beta chain features in type 1 diabetes. Study information: Similarity in age, gender and cell yields was seen between patients and healthy donors. The samples had around 100 million sorted cells examined in all.

The entirety of the isolated RNA underwent reverse transcription, so expressed TCRB transcripts were sequenced. This table comes from immunoSEQ multiplex PCR, and its TCRdb copy is limited to in-frame clones, with some not included. The table shows approximately 600,000 clones, with 9.5% to 15% occurring only once. There are 15 residues in the CDR3. Germline assignment: CDR1 SGHKS and CDR2 YYEKEE (reference sequence). The V end was cut by 2 bases, the J end by 4 bases, with 13 bases between. The authors took one heparinised blood draw, averaging roughly 100 mL, from each donor. CD4+ cells of the naive, central memory, regulatory and stem cell-like memory types were sorted via CD45RO/CCR7/CD25/CD127/CD95/CD27. This clone was recorded a few times. Its antigen remains unknown. The study, taken as a whole, reports: There was a moderate but significant shortening of TCRB CDR3s in all four CD4+ subsets of Type 1 diabetes patients.

What was sequenced was naive CD4+ T cells from blood. The gene calls are TRBV5-5 and TRBJ2-1; D call uncertain. This receptor was taken from a man younger than 45 with type 1 diabetes. The CDR3 here is CASSFRPAGYNEQFF. The CDR3 DNA reads as TGTGCCAGCAGCTTCCGACCAGCCGGATACAATGAGCAGTTCTTC.